This TCR beta chain derives from a study of blood T cell repertoires in COVID-19. CDR1 is MGHRA, CDR2 YSYEKL, per germline. The CDR3 is 14 amino acids. Deletions cut 1 base from V and 5 bases from J, with 12 bases between. The repertoire was sequenced with immunoSEQ multiplex PCR; TCRdb's copy has only in-frame clones and lacks some. The sample records tens of thousands of clones, roughly 80% being singletons. Sequencing was carried out using peripheral blood. The TCR originated in a human donor in a cohort sampled during active COVID-19. V and J are TRBV4-1 and TRBJ2-7; TRBD2 might be the D (6 bases). This CDR3 reads CASSQVGGRNEQYF. The CDR3 bases are TGCGCCAGCAGCCAAGTCGGGGGACGGAACGAGCAGTACTTC.